This T cell receptor beta chain was documented in a study of OX40 agonist ivuxolimab in advanced cancers. Overall study: Around 40% of patients had received prior checkpoint inhibitor therapy. General study results and limits: In CD8+ T cells, expanded clones were on average more numerous than in CD4+.

Details on this clone: What it recognizes is unknown.

Profiling relied on immunoSEQ multiplex PCR, and the TCRdb table lists in-frame clones only, not all of them. The sample holds some 66,000 clones, around nine tenths seen once. J was trimmed by 4 bases and V by 6 bases; bases with no gene match: 7. Germline V gene sequence: CDR1 MNHEY, CDR2 SMNVEV (reference sequence). CDR3 length: 15 residues. The chain has TRBV27 and TRBJ2-1, with 9 positions matching TRBD1. The source of this sequence is an adult with an advanced solid tumor such as melanoma, head and neck, liver or kidney cancer. Material: CD4+ or CD8+ T cells sorted from blood, obtained in a trial of the OX40 agonist ivuxolimab. DNA for the CDR3: TGTGCCAGCAGCACACAACAGGGGGCGTACAATGAGCAGTTCTTC. As protein: CASSTQQGAYNEQFF.